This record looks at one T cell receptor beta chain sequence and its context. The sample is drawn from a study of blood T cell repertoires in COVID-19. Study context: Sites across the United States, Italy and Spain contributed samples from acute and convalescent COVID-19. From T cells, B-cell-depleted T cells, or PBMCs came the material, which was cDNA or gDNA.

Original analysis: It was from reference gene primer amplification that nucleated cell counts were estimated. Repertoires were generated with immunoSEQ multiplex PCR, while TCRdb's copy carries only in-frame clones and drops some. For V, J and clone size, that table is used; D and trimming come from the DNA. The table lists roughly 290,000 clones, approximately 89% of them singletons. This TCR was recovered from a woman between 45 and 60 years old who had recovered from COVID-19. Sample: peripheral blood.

CDR3 DNA: TGTGCCAGCAGCGGGGGCGGGACTAGGTCGGAGACCCAGTACTTC. Residues: CASSGGGTRSETQYF. This sequence joins TRBV7-2 and TRBJ2-5; 8 positions agree with TRBD2. Germline trimming cut 5 bases from V and 5 bases from J; bases unmatched to any gene: 10. The germline V gene encodes CDR1 SGHTA and CDR2 FQGNSA. The CDR3 totals 15 residues.